Following are 18 T cell receptor beta chains from one sample sequenced in a study of T cell responses to AZD1222 COVID-19 vaccine listed by TCRdb under 2021. The library was made by the immunoSEQ multiplex PCR assay. The table was pulled from immuneACCESS by TCRdb, which kept in-frame rearrangements only. Such tables lose some clones; where checked, under half of the loss comes from unresolved V genes, and the rest has no known cause. The sample table shows about 160,000 clones, and about 91% are seen once. The top ten constitute roughly 4.5% of the sample. This specimen's time point label, interpreted: baseline before first vaccination. Explained via the paper, the treatment or condition label denotes: meningococcal conjugate vaccine given as trial control. Source: peripheral blood, taken on day 0 of MenACWY control vaccination. These receptors came from an adult in good health.

The CDR3 spells CASSPWTKPRAEAFF. The CDR3 DNA is TGTGCCAGCAGTCCATGGACAAAGCCGAGGGCTGAAGCTTTCTTT. This sequence joins TRBV28 and TRBJ1-1, with D possibly TRBD1 on 5 matching bases. Germline V CDR1 and CDR2: MDHEN, SYDVKM. There are 15 residues in the CDR3. With 5 bases removed from V and 6 bases from J, the gap between germline ends came to 19 bases.

This chain links TRBV19 with TRBJ1-2, with a possible D match to TRBD1 (5 bases). V was pared by 4 bases and J by 4 bases, with 16 bases between. Germline-derived CDR1 and CDR2 are LNHDA and SQIVND (reference sequence). The CDR3 length is 15 residues. The CDR3 DNA is TGTGCCAGTAGTACCACGGGACGGACTTTCTATGGCTACACCTTC. Translation gives CASSTTGRTFYGYTF.

This sequence joins TRBV29-1 and TRBJ2-7, with 9 bases matching TRBD2. The CDR3 runs 14 residues. Germline lookup yields CDR1 SQVTM and CDR2 ANQGSEA. Trimming cost V 6 bases and J 3 bases; bases outside gene matches: 9. CDR3 loop: CSVSGTSSNYEQYF. CDR3 coding DNA: TGCAGCGTCTCAGGGACTAGCAGCAACTACGAGCAGTACTTC.

The J gene is TRBJ1-6, the V gene TRBV19; D not resolved. Germline CDR1 LNHDA, CDR2 SQIVND (reference sequence). The CDR3 contains 15 residues. The germline V and J ends were trimmed by 3 bases and 5 bases, with 11 bases remaining between them. The CDR3 region has the DNA TGTGCCAGTAGTATTGGCGGGCAGAATAATTCACCCCTCCACTTT. It codes for CASSIGGQNNSPLHF. The full variable domain, with the rest looked up from reference TRBV19 and TRBJ1-6, is DGGITQSPKYLFRKEGQNVTLSCEQNLNHDAMYWYRQDPGQGLRLIYYSQIVNDFQKGDIAEGYSVSREKKESFPLTVTSAQKNPTAFYLCASSIGGQNNSPLHFGNGTRLTVT.

The CDR3 reads CASSLAVRAGDGQYF. In DNA form, the CDR3 reads TGTGCCAGCAGCTTGGCAGTAAGGGCAGGGGATGGCCAGTACTTC. The chain employs TRBV5-5 and TRBJ2-5; maybe TRBD1 (6 bases). V lost 0 bases and J lost 10, with 19 bases in between. The germline gives CDR1 SGHKS, CDR2 YYEKEE (reference sequence). This CDR3 has 15 residues.

The rearrangement joins TRBV10-2 to TRBJ1-1, with D hard to call. V gave up 5 bases and J gave up 0 bases, with 7 bases separating them. The CDR3 has 13 amino acids. Germline V lookup: CDR1 WSHSY, CDR2 SAAADI. Here the CDR3 DNA reads TGCGCCAGCAGTAAGGGCATGAACACTGAAGCTTTCTTT. Residues: CASSKGMNTEAFF.

This chain connects TRBV7-2 to TRBJ1-1, with D possibly being TRBD1 (5 bases). The CDR3 contains 14 residues. Germline V gene data show CDR1 as SGHTA and CDR2 as FQGNSA. Trimming took off 5 bases at V and 0 bases at J, with 10 bases between the two ends. Written as DNA, the CDR3 is TGTGCCAGCAGCCTGACAGCAATGAACACTGAAGCTTTCTTT. It yields the protein CASSLTAMNTEAFF.

The J gene is TRBJ1-2, the V gene TRBV27, with a weak D call TRBD1 (5 bases). Germline assignment: CDR1 MNHEY and CDR2 SMNVEV (reference sequence). Trimming took off 5 bases at V and 3 bases at J, with 10 bases between the two ends. This CDR3 is 13 amino acids long. CDR3 sequence (DNA): TGTGCCAGCAGTAGGATCAGGGACTATGGCTACACCTTC. This gives the protein CASSRIRDYGYTF.

This chain links TRBV2 with TRBJ2-2; 11 nucleotides match TRBD2. V trimming: 5 bases; J trimming: 1 base; junction bases outside the gene matches: 3. Germline V gene sequence: CDR1 SNHLY, CDR2 FYNNEI. The CDR3 is 16 amino acids. This CDR3 reads CASSRLAGGNTGELFF. The CDR3 DNA follows: TGTGCCAGCAGTCGGCTAGCGGGAGGGAACACCGGGGAGCTGTTTTTT.

The chain combines TRBV28 with TRBJ1-2; no definite D call. V shed 7 bases and J shed 7 bases, with 7 bases lying between them. The CDR3 sequence is 10 residues long. Germline CDR1 reads MDHEN; CDR2 reads SYDVKM. In DNA form, the CDR3 reads TGTGCCAGCAAACGAGGTGGCTACACCTTC. Amino acid sequence: CASKRGGYTF.

This clone was seen just once. The chain carries TRBV19 and TRBJ2-3, with 8 bases lining up with TRBD1. CDR3 size: 14 residues. Trimming took 8 bases from V and 0 from J; bases not matched to a gene: 4. Per germline, CDR1 LNHDA and CDR2 SQIVND (reference sequence). CDR3 bases: TGTGCCAGTGGACAGGGCCTTAGCACAGATACGCAGTATTTT. This codes for CASGQGLSTDTQYF.

DNA of the CDR3: TGCGCCAGCAGCTTGGCCCAAGGGACAAAATGGGGTGGCTACACCTTC. The encoded protein is CASSLAQGTKWGGYTF. The V gene is TRBV5-1, the J gene TRBJ1-2; tentatively, D is TRBD1 (6 bases). CDR3 size: 16 residues. V lost 0 bases, J lost 7 bases, and 19 bases lay in between. Germline values: CDR1 SGHRS, CDR2 YFSETQ.

V is TRBV6-2 or TRBV6-3 and J is TRBJ2-1; 8 nucleotides align to TRBD2. In germline, CDR1 is MNHEY, CDR2 SVGEGT. V was pared by 0 bases and J by 7 bases, with 11 bases of the junction left unmatched. The CDR3 consists of 17 residues. Written as DNA, the CDR3 is TGTGCCAGCAGTTACTCGCGGCATTGGCGGGAGGTTAATGAGCAGTTCTTC. Translation gives CASSYSRHWREVNEQFF.

This chain joins TRBV27 and TRBJ2-6; tentatively, D is TRBD1 (5 bases). CDR3 length: 14 residues. Germline values: CDR1 MNHEY, CDR2 SMNVEV (reference sequence). Trimming took off 6 bases at V and 3 bases at J, with 9 bases between the two ends. This chain's CDR3 is CASRQQGGANVLTF. For the CDR3, the DNA is TGTGCCAGCAGGCAGCAGGGTGGGGCCAACGTCCTGACTTTC.

The chain carries TRBV2 and TRBJ2-7; D remains unclear. The CDR3 covers 14 residues. The V end lost 1 base, the J end lost 2 bases, and 9 bases lay between the germline ends. Germline V gene lookup returns CDR1 SNHLY and CDR2 FYNNEI. CDR3 DNA sequence: TGTGCCAGCAGTGAAGGTCGGAAGCCCTACGAGCAGTACTTC. Translation gives CASSEGRKPYEQYF.

V gene TRBV7-6 combines with J gene TRBJ2-7, with TRBD2 as a possible D gene (6 bases). V was shortened by 0 bases and J by 3 bases, with 12 bases between the two germline ends. The germline V gene has CDR1 SGHVS and CDR2 FNYEAQ. The CDR3 extends over 15 amino acids. The CDR3 loop reads CASSLARGFHYEQYF. The CDR3 DNA sequence: TGTGCCAGCAGCTTAGCGCGGGGATTCCACTACGAGCAGTACTTC.

CDR3 bases: TGTGCCAGCGGGGGGAATCGTGCCCCCGGCTACACCTTC. Protein sequence: CASGGNRAPGYTF. The J gene is TRBJ1-2, the V gene TRBV5-4; the D gene is possibly TRBD1 (5 bases). The V gene lost 7 bases and the J gene lost 8 bases, with 18 bases spanning the gap. Germline lookup yields CDR1 SGHNT and CDR2 YYREEE (reference sequence). CDR3 length: 13 amino acids.

The chain links TRBV4-2 to TRBJ2-2; possibly TRBD2 for D (6 bases). V was trimmed by 1 base and J by 6 bases, leaving 9 bases between them. Germline V gives CDR1 LGHNA, CDR2 YNFKEQ. This CDR3 region has 14 residues. The CDR3 region has the DNA TGTGCCAGCAGCCAAGGGCCGGGGGCCGGGGAGCTGTTTTTT. Its translation is CASSQGPGAGELFF.